The next 6 T cell receptor beta chains were all read from a single sample in a study of T cell changes during pregnancy in multiple sclerosis. Measured with immunoSEQ multiplex PCR; TCRdb has only the in-frame clones, and not every one. This table has over 45,000 clones, about 92% appearing once. The sequenced sample was peripheral blood, obtained in the third trimester of pregnancy. The receptor set was obtained from a female donor with multiple sclerosis, enrolled in a pregnancy study.

V usage is TRBV19 and J usage is TRBJ2-7, with 12 bases that match TRBD2. CDR1 is LNHDA and CDR2 is SQIVND in the germline V gene (reference sequence). The CDR3 consists of 15 residues. With 3 bases clipped from V and 5 bases from J, the junction kept 5 bases outside the gene matches. The DNA for the CDR3 is TGTGCCAGTAGTATCAGTCTAGCGGGAGGGAACGAGCAGTACTTC. It yields the protein CASSISLAGGNEQYF.

V is TRBV7-9 and J is TRBJ2-1; possibly TRBD2 for D (6 bases). The CDR3 has 11 amino acids. Germline-derived CDR1 and CDR2 are SEHNR and FQNEAQ (reference sequence). V was trimmed by 4 bases and J by 13 bases, leaving 11 bases between them. This CDR3 reads CASSWGLLQFF. The CDR3 DNA follows: TGTGCCAGCAGCTGGGGACTTCTACAGTTCTTC.

This clone was detected only once. The V gene is TRBV7-2, the J gene TRBJ2-2, with D unresolved. Germline-derived CDR1 and CDR2 are SGHTA and FQGNSA. V was cut by 4 bases and J by 7 bases, with 13 bases left in between. The length of the CDR3 is 14 residues. CDR3 sequence reads: CASSSTPGDGELFF. CDR3 coding DNA: TGTGCCAGCAGCTCCACGCCGGGTGACGGGGAGCTGTTTTTT.

This clone was recorded a few times. The chain employs TRBV7-2 and TRBJ2-7; 10 bases align to TRBD2. Unmatched junction bases numbered 4, after V lost 9 bases and J lost 2 bases. Germline V gene lookup returns CDR1 SGHTA and CDR2 FQGNSA. This CDR3 is built from 13 residues. Here the CDR3 DNA reads TGTGCCAGTCAGCTAGCGGGAGCCTACGAGCAGTACTTC. Translated, it gives CASQLAGAYEQYF.

Only one count was recorded for this clone. The genes are TRBV29-1 and TRBJ2-2; 12 bases agree with TRBD2. The CDR3 loop spans 14 amino acids. The germline V gene has CDR1 SQVTM and CDR2 ANQGSEA. Germline trimming cut 5 bases from V and 6 bases from J; bases unmatched to any gene: 4. CDR3 loop: CSVQTSGSAGELFF. Here the CDR3 DNA reads TGCAGCGTTCAGACTAGCGGGAGTGCCGGGGAGCTGTTTTTT.

On this clone: At one end the junction does not follow the germline gene, possibly because of a read error. The genes are TRBV28 and TRBJ2-3, with D maybe TRBD2 (7 bases). The CDR3 loop spans 13 amino acids. Germline V gene sequence: CDR1 MDHEN, CDR2 SYDVKM. In nucleotides, the CDR3 is TGTGCCAGCAGTTTGCCGGGGGGCTACTACATCCAATTT. Translation gives CASSLPGGYYIQF.